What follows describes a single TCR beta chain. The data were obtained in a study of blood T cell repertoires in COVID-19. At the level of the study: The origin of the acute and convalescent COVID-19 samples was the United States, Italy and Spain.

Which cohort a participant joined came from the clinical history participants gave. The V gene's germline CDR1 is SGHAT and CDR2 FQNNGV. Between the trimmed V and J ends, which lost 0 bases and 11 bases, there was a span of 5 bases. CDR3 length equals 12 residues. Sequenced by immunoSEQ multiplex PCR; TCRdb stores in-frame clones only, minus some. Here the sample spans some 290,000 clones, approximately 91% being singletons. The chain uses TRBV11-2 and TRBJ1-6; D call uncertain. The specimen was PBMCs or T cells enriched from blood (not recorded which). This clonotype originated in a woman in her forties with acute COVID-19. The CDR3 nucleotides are TGTGCCAGCAGCTTAGATAGTCCACCCCTCCACTTT. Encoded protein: CASSLDSPPLHF. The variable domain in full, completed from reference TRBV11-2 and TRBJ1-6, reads EAGVAQSPRYKIIEKRQSVAFWCNPISGHATLYWYQQILGQGPKLLIQFQNNGVVDDSQLPKDRFSAERLKGVDSTLKIQPAKLEDSAVYLCASSLDSPPLHFGNGTRLTVT.